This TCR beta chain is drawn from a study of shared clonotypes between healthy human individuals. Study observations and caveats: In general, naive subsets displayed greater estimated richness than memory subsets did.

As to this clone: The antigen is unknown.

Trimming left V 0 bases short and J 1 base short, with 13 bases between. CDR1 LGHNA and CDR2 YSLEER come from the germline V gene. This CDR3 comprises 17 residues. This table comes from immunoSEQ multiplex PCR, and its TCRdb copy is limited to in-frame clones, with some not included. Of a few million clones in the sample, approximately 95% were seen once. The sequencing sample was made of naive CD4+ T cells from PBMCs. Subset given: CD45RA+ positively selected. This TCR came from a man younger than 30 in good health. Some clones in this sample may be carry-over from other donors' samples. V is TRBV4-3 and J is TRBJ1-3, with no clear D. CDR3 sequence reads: CASSQDRGRLSGNTIYF. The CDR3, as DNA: TGCGCCAGCAGCCAAGATCGAGGACGTCTGTCTGGAAACACCATATATTTT.